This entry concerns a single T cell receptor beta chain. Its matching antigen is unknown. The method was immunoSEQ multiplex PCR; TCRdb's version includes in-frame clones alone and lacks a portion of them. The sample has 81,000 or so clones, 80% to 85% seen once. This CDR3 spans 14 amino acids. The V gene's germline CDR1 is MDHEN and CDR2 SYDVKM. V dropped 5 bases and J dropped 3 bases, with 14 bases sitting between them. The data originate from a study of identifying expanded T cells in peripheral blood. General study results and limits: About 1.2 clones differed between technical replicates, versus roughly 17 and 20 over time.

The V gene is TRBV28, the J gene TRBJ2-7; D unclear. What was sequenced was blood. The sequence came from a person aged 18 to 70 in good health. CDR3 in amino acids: CASSLDTISYEQYF. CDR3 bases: TGTGCCAGCAGTCTCGATACGATTAGCTACGAGCAGTACTTC.